Below, 30 T cell receptor beta chains from the same sample are listed, as sequenced in a study of control samples from healthy donors and cancer patients. Data came from immunoSEQ multiplex PCR; TCRdb stores just in-frame clones and leaves some out. This table has 150,000 to 200,000 clones, about 86% appearing once. The sample consisted of blood. The source is a woman in her twenties or thirties in good health.

The rearrangement links TRBV28 to TRBJ2-7, with 8 positions matching TRBD1. Germline loops: CDR1 MDHEN, CDR2 SYDVKM. V trimming: 9 bases; J trimming: 2 bases; junction bases outside the gene matches: 9. This CDR3 is built from 14 residues. The CDR3 bases are TGTGCCAGTCAAAACTCGGGACAGGCCTACGAGCAGTACTTC. Translating it yields CASQNSGQAYEQYF.

The V gene is TRBV27, the J gene TRBJ2-1; a possible D gene is TRBD2 (5 bases). The CDR3 spans 12 residues. V was trimmed by 6 bases and J by 9 bases, leaving 12 bases between them. Germline V CDR1 and CDR2: MNHEY, SMNVEV (reference sequence). The CDR3 nucleotides are TGTGCCAGCAGAATCGCCGCGGGTGAGCAGTTCTTC. This encodes CASRIAAGEQFF.

CDR3 protein: CASSLFQRTYQETQYF. As DNA, the CDR3 is TGTGCCAGCAGCTTATTCCAGCGGACGTACCAAGAGACCCAGTACTTC. This chain joins TRBV7-6 and TRBJ2-5; D possibly corresponds to TRBD2 (5 bases). The V gene lost 2 bases and the J gene lost 0 bases, with 13 bases spanning the gap. This CDR3 is built from 16 residues. The germline gives CDR1 SGHVS, CDR2 FNYEAQ.

The V and J genes are TRBV28 and TRBJ2-1; D gene ambiguous. This CDR3 region has 14 residues. Trimming stripped 6 bases from V and 2 bases from J, with 11 bases between. The germline gives CDR1 MDHEN, CDR2 SYDVKM. CDR3 bases: TGTGCCAGCAGCCGATACGGGCCCTACAATGAGCAGTTCTTC. This codes for CASSRYGPYNEQFF.

The chain carries TRBV19 and TRBJ1-5; TRBD1 is a possible D gene (6 bases). Germline CDR1 LNHDA, CDR2 SQIVND (reference sequence). The V end was cut by 7 bases, the J end by 4 bases, with 17 bases between. The CDR3 loop spans 15 amino acids. DNA for the CDR3: TGTGCCAGTATGCAGACAGGAATCGGGAATCAGCCCCAGCATTTT. It is translated as CASMQTGIGNQPQHF.

This chain links TRBV11-3 with TRBJ2-2, with TRBD2 matching 7 bases. This CDR3 has 15 residues. Germline V gene sequence: CDR1 SGHNT, CDR2 YENEEA. V shed 5 bases and J 0 bases; nucleotides not matched to a gene: 3. CDR3 residues: CASSSRGANTGELFF. CDR3 bases: TGTGCCAGCAGCAGTCGGGGGGCGAACACCGGGGAGCTGTTTTTT.

V and J are TRBV19 and TRBJ2-7; D could derive from TRBD1 or TRBD2 (5 bases each). CDR3 length: 13 residues. The germline CDR1 and CDR2 sequences are LNHDA and SQIVND (reference sequence). V shed 3 bases and J shed 3 bases, with 9 bases lying between them. The CDR3 loop is CASSIRDGYEQYV. In nucleotides, the CDR3 is TGTGCCAGTAGTATTCGGGACGGCTACGAGCAGTACGTC.

The rearrangement uses TRBV3-1 (or the pseudogene TRBV3-2) and TRBJ2-6; D call uncertain. The CDR3 contains 20 residues. V lost 0 bases to trimming and J lost 0 bases, with 18 bases between them. Per the germline V gene, CDR1 is LGHDT and CDR2 is YNNKEL (reference sequence). The CDR3 DNA is TGTGCCAGCAGCCAAGATTTGGTGTCAGGAGAGTACTCTGGGGCCAACGTCCTGACTTTC. Protein: CASSQDLVSGEYSGANVLTF.

V usage is TRBV28 and J usage is TRBJ2-7; 12 bases line up with TRBD2. Germline CDR1 MDHEN, CDR2 SYDVKM. The CDR3 contains 12 residues. V lost 9 bases, J lost 12 bases, and 9 bases stayed unmatched. CDR3 DNA sequence: TGTGCCAGTTATCTAGCGGGAGGGCGGGTGTACTTC. Protein product: CASYLAGGRVYF.

Notes on this clone: This sample also contains other DNA sequences that code for the same CDR3. This chain links TRBV7-2 with TRBJ1-1; D unresolved. Germline CDR1 reads SGHTA; CDR2 reads FQGNSA. Trimming took off 2 bases at V and 1 base at J, with 8 bases between the two ends. The length of the CDR3 is 14 residues. The CDR3: CASSLSPGNTEAFF. In DNA form, the CDR3 reads TGTGCCAGCAGCTTAAGTCCGGGGAACACTGAAGCTTTCTTT. The full variable domain, in which reference TRBV7-2 and TRBJ1-1 provide the parts outside the CDR3, is GAGVSQSPSNKVTEKGKDVELRCDPISGHTALYWYRQSLGQGLEFLIYFQGNSAPDKSGLPSDRFSAERTGGSVSTLTIQRTQQEDSAVYLCASSLSPGNTEAFFGQGTRLTVV.

V usage is TRBV4-1 and J usage is TRBJ2-3; 10 nucleotides match TRBD2. This CDR3 is built from 17 residues. The V segment lost 0 bases and the J segment 4 bases; nucleotides outside the gene matches: 7. Germline V CDR1 and CDR2: MGHRA, YSYEKL. DNA for the CDR3: TGCGCCAGCAGCCAAGAGAGAGCTAGCGGGAGCGCAGATACGCAGTATTTT. Translation: CASSQERASGSADTQYF.

The J gene is TRBJ1-4, the V gene TRBV18; D gene unclear. CDR1 and CDR2 (germline): KGHSH, LQKENI. This CDR3 is 14 amino acids long. Trimming left V 4 bases short and J 0 bases short, with 6 bases between. The CDR3 loop is CASSRLSTNEKLFF. The CDR3 coding sequence is TGTGCCAGCTCACGGCTTTCAACTAATGAAAAACTGTTTTTT.

V is TRBV20-1 and J is TRBJ2-5, with D uncertain. Germline values: CDR1 DFQATT, CDR2 SNEGSKA (reference sequence). This CDR3 is built from 11 residues. The ends were cut back, 8 bases at V and 4 bases at J, with 11 bases in the middle. CDR3: CSTQLRETQYF. The CDR3 bases are TGCAGTACCCAACTAAGAGAGACCCAGTACTTC.

This clone turned up a few times. The V gene is TRBV15, the J gene TRBJ1-2; 9 positions match TRBD1. CDR1 LNHNV and CDR2 YYDKDF come from the germline V gene (reference sequence). The CDR3 length is 17 residues. Trimming at V came to 2 bases and at J to 4 bases, leaving 11 bases not matched to a gene. In nucleotides, the CDR3 is TGTGCCACCAGCAGAACAAATTTTGGGGGACAGGGCTATGGCTACACCTTC. It translates to CATSRTNFGGQGYGYTF. Looking up the rest from reference TRBV15 and TRBJ1-2 gives the full variable domain: DAMVIQNPRYQVTQFGKPVTLSCSQTLNHNVMYWYQQKSSQAPKLLFHYYDKDFNNEADTPDNFQSRRPNTSFCFLDIRSPGLGDTAMYLCATSRTNFGGQGYGYTFGSGTRLTVV.

This chain uses TRBV5-1 with TRBJ2-7; D is possibly TRBD2 (5 bases). CDR3 length equals 12 residues. Between the trimmed V and J ends, which lost 8 bases and 3 bases, there was a span of 12 bases. Looked up from germline, CDR1 is SGHRS and CDR2 is YFSETQ. The CDR3 nucleotides are TGCGCCAGAACCCGGGAAGACTACGAGCAGTACTTC. Protein product: CARTREDYEQYF. The full variable domain, completed using reference TRBV5-1 and TRBJ2-7, is KAGVTQTPRYLIKTRGQQVTLSCSPISGHRSVSWYQQTPGQGLQFLFEYFSETQRNKGNFPGRFSGRQFSNSRSEMNVSTLELGDSALYLCARTREDYEQYFGPGTRLTVT.

J is TRBJ1-4 and V is TRBV18, with D unresolved. The CDR3 has 13 amino acids. Germline V lookup: CDR1 KGHSH, CDR2 LQKENI. V shed 1 base and J shed 8 bases, with 8 bases lying between them. CDR3 protein: CASSPQGGEKLFF. CDR3 coding DNA: TGTGCCAGCTCACCACAGGGTGGAGAAAAACTGTTTTTT.

The V gene is TRBV5-6, the J gene TRBJ2-7; a possible D gene is TRBD1 (6 bases). This CDR3 has 17 amino acids. CDR1 and CDR2 from the germline V gene are SGHDT and YYEEEE. V was shortened by 0 bases and J by 0 bases, with 16 bases between the two germline ends. For the CDR3, the DNA is TGTGCCAGCAGCTTGGCGGGACACTCTCCCGACTCCTACGAGCAGTACTTC. It yields the protein CASSLAGHSPDSYEQYF.

V and J are TRBV27 and TRBJ1-2; unclear D gene. V was shortened by 8 bases and J by 5 bases, with 12 bases between the two germline ends. Germline V gives CDR1 MNHEY, CDR2 SMNVEV (reference sequence). This CDR3 region has 12 residues. CDR3 sequence (DNA): TGTGCCAGCGGCCGGGCGGGTTATGGCTACACCTTC. This gives the protein CASGRAGYGYTF.

The chain links TRBV28 to TRBJ2-7; D uncertain. The CDR3 is 15 amino acids. The germline gives CDR1 MDHEN, CDR2 SYDVKM. Trimming stripped 5 bases from V and 2 bases from J, with 16 bases between. Here the CDR3 DNA reads TGTGCCAGCAGTCCACGGACCGACCGCGCCTACGAGCAGTACTTC. It encodes CASSPRTDRAYEQYF.

The rearrangement links TRBV28 to TRBJ2-7, with D hard to call. The germline V gene encodes CDR1 MDHEN and CDR2 SYDVKM. Trimming took off 5 bases at V and 7 bases at J, with 9 bases between the two ends. The CDR3 is made up of 11 amino acids. In DNA form, the CDR3 reads TGTGCCAGCAGTGGCTCGCGGGAGCAGTACTTC. Translating it yields CASSGSREQYF.

The chain joins TRBV10-3 to TRBJ1-4; 7 bases align to TRBD1. CDR3 length: 13 residues. The germline V gene has CDR1 ENHRY and CDR2 SYGVKD. The junction had 8 bases not matched to a gene; V was cut back by 8 bases and J by 8 bases. CDR3 residues: CAIAQGSSEKLFF. CDR3 DNA: TGTGCCATCGCACAGGGGAGTTCGGAAAAACTGTTTTTT.

The J gene is TRBJ1-1, the V gene TRBV5-4; TRBD1 matches 8 bases. With V trimmed by 1 base and J by 4 bases, 3 bases remained unmatched. This CDR3 region has 14 residues. Germline V gene data show CDR1 as SGHNT and CDR2 as YYREEE (reference sequence). This chain's CDR3 is CASSLPGGSTEAFF. CDR3 nucleotide sequence: TGTGCCAGCAGCTTGCCAGGGGGCAGCACTGAAGCTTTCTTT.

V gene TRBV6-1 combines with J gene TRBJ1-3; the D is unclear. The V and J ends lost 3 bases and 2 bases respectively, with 11 bases between them. The CDR3 is made up of 15 amino acids. Germline V gene lookup returns CDR1 MNHNS and CDR2 SASEGT. CDR3 region: CASSEMGTAGNTIYF. In nucleotides, the CDR3 is TGTGCCAGCAGTGAGATGGGTACGGCTGGAAACACCATATATTTT.

The V gene is TRBV21-1, the J gene TRBJ2-3; the table's D call of TRBD2 was not tested on the DNA. TRBV21-1 is recorded as a pseudogene. The CDR3 consists of 16 residues. The CDR3 reads CASSKKGSGPTDTQYF. DNA of the CDR3: TGTGCCAGCAGCAAAAAGGGTAGCGGCCCCACAGATACGCAGTATTTT.

This sequence joins TRBV27 and TRBJ2-7; 12 nucleotides match TRBD2. Germline CDR1 is MNHEY and CDR2 is SMNVEV (reference sequence). The CDR3 is 14 amino acids. V trimming: 5 bases; J trimming: 4 bases; junction bases outside the gene matches: 3. CDR3 DNA: TGTGCCAGCAGTCCCGGGACTAGCGGGTACGAGCAGTACGTC. Protein: CASSPGTSGYEQYV.

The chain combines TRBV7-9 with TRBJ1-1, with 7 bases aligning to TRBD1. Germline CDR1 reads SEHNR; CDR2 reads FQNEAQ (reference sequence). CDR3 length equals 15 residues. After removal of 5 bases from V and 0 bases from J, the junction contained 6 bases not matched to a gene. CDR3 amino acids: CASSRRDSMNTEAFF. The CDR3 DNA follows: TGTGCCAGCAGCCGCAGGGACAGCATGAACACTGAAGCTTTCTTT.

The chain carries TRBV11-2 and TRBJ2-2; 11 positions agree with TRBD2. CDR1 is SGHAT and CDR2 is FQNNGV in the germline V gene. The ends lost 5 bases at V and 4 bases at J; junction bases unmatched: 6. This CDR3 is built from 16 residues. CDR3 loop: CASSPSSGRVTGELFF. The DNA of the CDR3 is TGTGCCAGCAGCCCCAGTAGCGGGAGGGTCACCGGGGAGCTGTTTTTT.

The chain couples TRBV5-6 to TRBJ1-5; 10 nucleotides line up with TRBD1. V lost 0 bases and J lost 7; bases outside the gene matches: 13. The CDR3 has 18 residues. Germline V gene sequence: CDR1 SGHDT, CDR2 YYEEEE. CDR3 region: CASSLVGQGRLLHQPQHF. The CDR3 region has the DNA TGTGCCAGCAGCTTGGTGGGACAGGGGCGACTTTTACACCAGCCCCAGCATTTT.

This clone was detected only once. The chain employs TRBV30 and TRBJ1-6, with D tentatively TRBD1 (5 bases). Per the germline V gene, CDR1 is GTSNPN and CDR2 is SVGIG (reference sequence). Trimming shortened V by 0 bases and J by 15 bases, and 30 bases separated the two germline ends. This CDR3 has 18 residues. CDR3 coding DNA: TGTGCCTGGAGTGTATCGGTTGTCACAGGCGGGTTTTTGAGGGACCTCCACTTT. Protein product: CAWSVSVVTGGFLRDLHF.

This rearrangement joins TRBV18 to TRBJ1-6; D unclear. V dropped 6 bases and J dropped 8 bases, with 8 bases sitting between them. This CDR3 is built from 12 residues. The germline V gene encodes CDR1 KGHSH and CDR2 LQKENI. Here the CDR3 reads CASSHGDSPLHF. Written as DNA, the CDR3 is TGTGCCAGCTCGCACGGGGATTCACCCCTCCACTTT.